The source of this T cell receptor beta chain is a study of lymphopenia after photon versus proton radiotherapy. Per germline, CDR1 SGHNT and CDR2 YYREEE (reference sequence). The ends were cut back, 4 bases at V and 5 bases at J, with 16 bases in the middle. This CDR3 contains 16 residues. Method: immunoSEQ multiplex PCR; TCRdb's copy keeps in-frame clones and lacks some. The sample holds roughly 30,000 clones; 80% to 90% are singletons and the top ten take 40% to 60%. The sequences come from peripheral blood, collected from a patient treated with proton-based radiotherapy. This TCR derives from a woman aged 55-69 years with cholangiocarcinoma. Some clones in this sample may be carry-over from other donors' samples. V gene TRBV5-4 combines with J gene TRBJ1-6, with D perhaps TRBD1 (6 bases). The CDR3 is CASSQGGGFDNSPLHF. The CDR3 DNA reads as TGTGCCAGCAGCCAAGGGGGTGGTTTCGATAATTCACCCCTCCACTTT.